This entry lists 27 T cell receptor beta chains sequenced from one sample in a study of blood T cells in healthy people across ages. Combining a sample-barcoded 5' primer with a J-beta primer mix, a second PCR ran for roughly 6 to 12 cycles. MiXCR, applied by TCRdb to the 5' RACE reads, yields one record per CDR3 protein. The repertoire holds 950,000 to 1,200,000 distinct CDR3 sequences, with around two fifths as singletons. The sample consisted of blood. The receptors were sampled from a man younger than 30 in good health.

This clonotype has a count of ten or more. The V gene is TRBV12-3 or TRBV12-4, the J gene TRBJ2-3; D unresolved. Trimming cost V 0 bases and J 4 bases, with 29 bases left between them. The CDR3 length is 21 residues. Here the CDR3 reads CASSLAHRATGPTTAPDTQYF. CDR3 sequence (DNA): TGTGCCAGCAGTTTAGCGCACCGAGCGACCGGTCCAACAACCGCCCCAGATACGCAGTATTTT.

This clonotype appeared a single time. The chain uses TRBV6-5 and TRBJ1-1, with 7 bases identical to TRBD1. V shed 0 bases and J 4 bases; nucleotides not matched to a gene: 2. The CDR3 covers 14 residues. Germline CDR1 reads MNHEY; CDR2 reads SVGAGI. CDR3 loop: CASSYSGQATEAFF. CDR3 coding DNA: TGTGCCAGCAGTTACTCCGGACAGGCCACTGAAGCTTTCTTT.

This chain connects TRBV4-2 to TRBJ1-6; D gene uncertain. Germline values: CDR1 LGHNA, CDR2 YNFKEQ. V gave up 0 bases and J gave up 9 bases, with 9 bases separating them. The CDR3 runs to 14 residues. The CDR3: CASSQEVGVSPLHF. In DNA, the CDR3 is TGTGCCAGCAGCCAAGAGGTCGGGGTTTCACCCCTCCACTTT.

V gene TRBV7-8 combines with J gene TRBJ2-3; D is possibly TRBD1 (7 bases). The CDR3 loop spans 15 amino acids. Deletions cut 4 bases from V and 1 base from J, with 12 bases between. Germline V CDR1 and CDR2: SGHVS, FQNEAQ. The CDR3 sequence: CASSSTGEGTDTQYF. The CDR3 coding sequence is TGTGCCAGCAGCTCAACAGGGGAGGGCACAGATACGCAGTATTTT.

This clonotype was counted between two and nine times. The chain links TRBV20-1 to TRBJ1-2; D not resolved. There are 15 residues in the CDR3. Germline V gene data show CDR1 as DFQATT and CDR2 as SNEGSKA (reference sequence). Trimming left V 3 bases short and J 3 bases short, with 17 bases between. The CDR3 loop is CSASFFTDGDYGYTF. The CDR3 bases are TGCAGTGCTAGCTTTTTCACGGACGGCGACTATGGCTACACCTTC.

V is TRBV4-3 and J is TRBJ2-3; possibly TRBD2 for D (6 bases). Germline V gene lookup returns CDR1 LGHNA and CDR2 YSLEER. This CDR3 has 15 amino acids. V was trimmed by 3 bases and J by 4 bases, leaving 14 bases between them. The CDR3 is CASSHRTGGADTQYF. The CDR3 DNA is TGCGCCAGCAGCCACAGGACCGGGGGTGCAGATACGCAGTATTTT.

V and J are TRBV9 and TRBJ1-2; possibly TRBD1 for D (5 bases). The CDR3 runs to 15 residues. Germline CDR1 and CDR2: SGDLS and YYNGEE. Trimming removed 3 bases at V and 0 bases at J, with 12 bases between. CDR3 in amino acids: CASSEAGRTNYGYTF. The CDR3 region has the DNA TGTGCCAGCAGCGAAGCGGGGCGGACTAACTATGGCTACACCTTC. The full variable domain, completed using reference TRBV9 and TRBJ1-2, is DSGVTQTPKHLITATGQRVTLRCSPRSGDLSVYWYQQSLDQGLQFLIQYYNGEERAKGNILERFSAQQFPDLHSELNLSSLELGDSALYFCASSEAGRTNYGYTFGSGTRLTVV.

A word on this clonotype: One junction end disagrees with the germline gene, perhaps due to a read error. The V call is TRBV20-1, the J call TRBJ2-6, with D tentatively TRBD2 (6 bases). The germline CDR1 and CDR2 sequences are DFQATT and SNEGSKA (reference sequence). This CDR3 contains 18 residues. CDR3 in amino acids: CSAGDPASAYSGANVLTF. The DNA of the CDR3 is TGCAGTGCTGGAGATCCCGCTAGCGCCTACTCTGGGGCCAACGTCCTGACTTTC.

The chain combines TRBV4-1 with TRBJ1-5; 9 positions agree with TRBD1. Germline trimming cut 4 bases from V and 8 bases from J; bases unmatched to any gene: 15. There are 17 residues in the CDR3. Germline V lookup: CDR1 MGHRA, CDR2 YSYEKL. CDR3 sequence (DNA): TGCGCCAGCAGCCTTACTTTCGGGACAGGGAATAGGAAGCCCCAGCATTTT. Its translation is CASSLTFGTGNRKPQHF.

V is TRBV12-3 or TRBV12-4 and J is TRBJ1-5, with 10 bases fitting TRBD1. Germline trimming cut 4 bases from V and 6 bases from J; bases unmatched to any gene: 6. The CDR3 has 15 residues. In DNA, the CDR3 is TGTGCCAGCAGTTCGTCGGACAGGGGGACTCAGCCCCAGCATTTT. Translating it yields CASSSSDRGTQPQHF.

V and J are TRBV3-1 and TRBJ2-2; D remains unclear. In germline, CDR1 is LGHDT, CDR2 YNNKEL (reference sequence). V dropped 6 bases and J dropped 6 bases, with 17 bases sitting between them. This CDR3 is 15 amino acids long. The CDR3 nucleotides are TGTGCCAGCAGTTATATACCCGCGTCGGCCGGGGAGCTGTTTTTT. It specifies CASSYIPASAGELFF.

V is TRBV2 and J is TRBJ1-5; a weak D match, TRBD1 (5 bases). V was clipped by 4 bases and J by 2 bases, with 12 bases between them. There are 15 residues in the CDR3. CDR1 is SNHLY, CDR2 FYNNEI, per germline. CDR3: CASSGEGMGNQPQHF. The CDR3 DNA sequence: TGTGCCAGCAGTGGGGAGGGGATGGGCAATCAGCCCCAGCATTTT.

The chain carries TRBV4-2 and TRBJ1-1; 8 bases map to TRBD1. Per germline, CDR1 LGHNA and CDR2 YNFKEQ. V shed 5 bases, J shed 5 bases, and the junction held 4 bases outside the gene matches. The CDR3 length is 13 residues. The CDR3: CASSSDRETEAFF. In DNA, the CDR3 is TGTGCCAGCAGCTCGGACAGGGAGACTGAAGCTTTCTTT.

This clonotype has just a few counts. The chain joins TRBV5-1 to TRBJ1-1; 7 bases map to TRBD1. Trimming cost V 2 bases and J 3 bases; bases outside gene matches: 4. The CDR3 runs to 14 residues. Germline V gene data show CDR1 as SGHRS and CDR2 as YFSETQ. This CDR3 reads CASSFAGGYTEAFF. CDR3 sequence (DNA): TGCGCCAGCAGCTTTGCAGGGGGATACACTGAAGCTTTCTTT.

This clonotype was counted only a few times. The chain has TRBV10-3 and TRBJ2-7; D is possibly TRBD2 (5 bases). CDR1 is ENHRY and CDR2 is SYGVKD in the germline V gene. The CDR3 is made up of 13 amino acids. Between the trimmed V and J ends, which lost 0 bases and 7 bases, there was a span of 10 bases. The CDR3 DNA is TGTGCCATCAGTGAGTCAACCTCGGGAGAGCAGTACTTC. It codes for CAISESTSGEQYF.

The sample holds many counts of this clonotype. The rearrangement links TRBV13 to TRBJ1-1; D is ambiguous. V was clipped by 5 bases and J by 11 bases, with 12 bases between them. This CDR3 has 11 amino acids. CDR1 and CDR2 from the germline V gene are PRHDT and FYEKMQ (reference sequence). CDR3 DNA sequence: TGTGCCAGCAGCCGGAGGGCAGATGCTTTCTTT. Its translation is CASSRRADAFF.

The V and J genes are TRBV5-1 and TRBJ2-3, with D perhaps matching TRBD1 (5 bases). CDR1 is SGHRS and CDR2 is YFSETQ in the germline V gene. This CDR3 has 14 amino acids. Trimming cost V 7 bases and J 1 base, with 13 bases left between them. As DNA, the CDR3 is TGCGCCAGCGACGAAGGGGCGCGCACAGATACGCAGTATTTT. Its translation: CASDEGARTDTQYF.

This clonotype was seen only once. The chain is built from TRBV4-3 and TRBJ2-2; D is undetermined. Deletions cut 0 bases from V and 5 bases from J, with 10 bases between. The germline CDR1 and CDR2 sequences are LGHNA and YSLEER. The CDR3 extends over 15 amino acids. Here the CDR3 reads CASSQDWGRTGELFF. DNA for the CDR3: TGCGCCAGCAGCCAAGATTGGGGTCGAACCGGGGAGCTGTTTTTT.

The rearrangement joins TRBV24-1 to TRBJ2-2; D not certain. Germline V lookup: CDR1 KGHDR, CDR2 SFDVKD. The CDR3 covers 13 residues. Trimming pared 4 bases from V and 6 bases from J, leaving 8 bases between. The CDR3 nucleotides are TGTGCCACCAGTGACACTATACCCGGGGAGCTGTTTTTT. This sequence encodes CATSDTIPGELFF.

This clonotype occurred many times. V is TRBV9 and J is TRBJ1-2; tentative D call: TRBD1 (6 bases). CDR1 and CDR2 from the germline V gene are SGDLS and YYNGEE. Deletions cut 3 bases from V and 2 bases from J, with 14 bases between. The CDR3 is 15 amino acids. CDR3 sequence: CASSEAPGTNYGYTF. CDR3 nucleotides: TGTGCCAGCAGCGAAGCCCCCGGGACAAACTATGGCTACACCTTC.

This clonotype was seen once. Sequence at one end of the junction differs from germline and may be a read error. The rearrangement links TRBV30 to TRBJ2-4, with D uncertain. Germline V lookup: CDR1 GTSNPN, CDR2 SVGIG (reference sequence). The CDR3 consists of 13 residues. The CDR3 spells CVWSRLAKNIQYF. CDR3 DNA: TGTGTCTGGAGCAGGTTAGCCAAAAACATTCAGTACTTC.

The gene calls are TRBV11-2 and TRBJ2-7, with D maybe TRBD1 (5 bases). Germline V lookup: CDR1 SGHAT, CDR2 FQNNGV. V shed 0 bases and J shed 0 bases, with 15 bases lying between them. The CDR3 runs to 17 residues. The CDR3 DNA follows: TGTGCCAGCAGCTTAGACCGATTCACAGGATACTCCTACGAGCAGTACTTC. Translating gives CASSLDRFTGYSYEQYF. Looking up the rest from reference TRBV11-2 and TRBJ2-7 gives the full variable domain: EAGVAQSPRYKIIEKRQSVAFWCNPISGHATLYWYQQILGQGPKLLIQFQNNGVVDDSQLPKDRFSAERLKGVDSTLKIQPAKLEDSAVYLCASSLDRFTGYSYEQYFGPGTRLTVT.

V is TRBV4-1 and J is TRBJ2-1; D remains unclear. Matching the DNA end better, TRBJ2-7 makes the J call doubtful. Germline-derived CDR1 and CDR2 are MGHRA and YSYEKL. CDR3 length: 14 amino acids. CDR3 bases: TGCGCCAGCAGCCAAGGGTGGTCGTACAATGAGCAGTACTTC. Translating gives CASSQGWSYNEQYF.

The chain employs TRBV7-2 and TRBJ1-2; D uncertain. CDR3 size: 14 residues. Germline V gene lookup returns CDR1 SGHTA and CDR2 FQGNSA. V shed 1 base and J shed 3 bases, with 9 bases lying between them. The CDR3 nucleotides are TGTGCCAGCAGCTTAGGGAGGGTTGACTATGGCTACACCTTC. It yields the protein CASSLGRVDYGYTF.

For the CDR3, the DNA is TGTGCCAGCAGTCAACTAACTAACTATGGCTACACCTTC. It translates to CASSQLTNYGYTF. V and J are TRBV6-6 and TRBJ1-2; unclear D gene. CDR3 length equals 13 residues. V gave up 5 bases and J gave up 0 bases, with 7 bases separating them. Germline assignment: CDR1 MNHNY and CDR2 SVGAGI (reference sequence).

The chain links TRBV6-1 to TRBJ1-5; 12 bases map to TRBD1. V shed 7 bases and J 7 bases; nucleotides not matched to a gene: 11. CDR3 length equals 16 residues. Germline CDR1 reads MNHNS; CDR2 reads SASEGT. This CDR3 is CASTPQWGTGGQPQHF. CDR3 nucleotide sequence: TGTGCCAGCACTCCCCAGTGGGGGACAGGGGGCCAGCCCCAGCATTTT.

The V call is TRBV12-3 or TRBV12-4, the J call TRBJ1-2, with TRBD1 as a possible D gene (6 bases). Trimming stripped 5 bases from V and 12 bases from J, with 22 bases between. This CDR3 contains 14 residues. In DNA form, the CDR3 reads TGTGCCAGCAGTGCCGGTAATATGTGGGGGGCTCACACCTTC. It translates to CASSAGNMWGAHTF.